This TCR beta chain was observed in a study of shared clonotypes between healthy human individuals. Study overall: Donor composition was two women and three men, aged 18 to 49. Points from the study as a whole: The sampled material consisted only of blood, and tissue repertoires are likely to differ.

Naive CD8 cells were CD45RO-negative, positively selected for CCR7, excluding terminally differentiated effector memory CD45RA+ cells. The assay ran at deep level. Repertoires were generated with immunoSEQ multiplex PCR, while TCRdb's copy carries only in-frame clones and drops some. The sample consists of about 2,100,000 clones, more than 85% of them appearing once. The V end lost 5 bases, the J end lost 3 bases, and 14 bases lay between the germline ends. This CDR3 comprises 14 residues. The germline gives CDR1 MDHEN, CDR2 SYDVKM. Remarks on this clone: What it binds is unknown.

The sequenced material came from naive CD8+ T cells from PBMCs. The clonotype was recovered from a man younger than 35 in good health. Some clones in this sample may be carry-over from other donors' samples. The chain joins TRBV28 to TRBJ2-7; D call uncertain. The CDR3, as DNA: TGTGCCAGCAGTCTACCGGGCCCCGGCTACGAGCAGTACTTC. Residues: CASSLPGPGYEQYF.